The subject of this entry is one T cell receptor (beta chain). Its antigen is undetermined. TCRdb's copy holds only in-frame clones and misses some; the assay was immunoSEQ multiplex PCR. Of about 130,000 clones in the sample, 92% were seen once. The data stem from a study of OX40 agonist ivuxolimab in advanced cancers. Overall study: Ivuxolimab is an agonistic anti-OX40 (CD134) antibody, and patients were treated with it.

Trimming left V 5 bases short and J 6 bases short, with 11 bases between. From germline, CDR1 is SEHNR and CDR2 FQNEAQ (reference sequence). This CDR3 contains 13 residues. Overall study results and limits: At 0.1 to 3.0 mg/kg and by week 6, clonal expansion occurred in CD4+ and CD8+ blood T cells.

The rearrangement links TRBV7-9 to TRBJ1-5; D remains unclear. The sequence derives from an adult with an advanced solid tumor such as melanoma, head and neck, liver or kidney cancer. Source: CD4+ or CD8+ T cells sorted from blood, taken in a trial of the OX40 agonist ivuxolimab. The CDR3 DNA reads as TGTGCCAGCAGCCCCTCCGTGGCTCAGCCCCAGCATTTT. Amino acids: CASSPSVAQPQHF.